This entry lists 14 T cell receptor beta chains sequenced from one sample in a study of cytomegalovirus exposure and HLA in healthy donors listed by TCRdb under 2017. The library was built by means of the immunoSEQ multiplex PCR assay. For the multiplex PCR, a mixture combining 60 forward primers for TCR Vbeta segments and 13 reverse primers for TCR Jbeta segments was used. The table comes from immuneACCESS by way of TCRdb, which keeps in-frame sequences with V and J called. Part of the clones is missing from these tables; in studies checked, under half for an unresolved V gene and the rest for unknown reasons. Across this sample there are roughly 130,000 clones, with 55% to 75% seen only once. Together, the top ten hold about 3.1% of the sample. The sequenced material came from PBMCs. Receptor source: a human donor in good health.

Here the CDR3 DNA reads TGTGCCAGCATGCGGGGGGTAGCCAAAAACATTCAGTACTTC. Its translation is CASMRGVAKNIQYF. This chain links TRBV2 with TRBJ2-4; 8 bases are a match to TRBD2. This CDR3 is 14 amino acids long. The germline gives CDR1 SNHLY, CDR2 FYNNEI. The J segment lost 0 bases and the V segment lost 7 bases, leaving 2 bases of the junction unmatched.

In nucleotides, the CDR3 is TGTGCCAGCAGCCCGACATGGACTATCTACAATGAGCAGTTCTTC. This gives the protein CASSPTWTIYNEQFF. The chain joins TRBV7-2 to TRBJ2-1; weak D call: TRBD2 (6 bases). CDR1 and CDR2 (germline): SGHTA, FQGNSA. V lost 5 bases and J lost 3, with 14 bases in between. CDR3 length: 15 residues.

V usage is TRBV9 and J usage is TRBJ1-2; 9 bases line up with TRBD1. J gave up 3 bases and V 5 bases, and 5 bases lay outside the gene matches. CDR1 is SGDLS, CDR2 YYNGEE, per germline. This CDR3 spans 14 amino acids. CDR3 sequence reads: CASRGTGGHYGYTF. In nucleotides, the CDR3 is TGTGCCAGCAGGGGAACAGGGGGCCACTATGGCTACACCTTC.

V is TRBV29-1 and J is TRBJ2-2, with D perhaps matching TRBD1 (6 bases). This CDR3 is 17 amino acids long. Germline V gene lookup returns CDR1 SQVTM and CDR2 ANQGSEA. Trimming cost V 0 bases and J 7 bases, with 21 bases left between them. In nucleotides, the CDR3 is TGCAGCGTTGAAGATTCAAAGGGGCAGGGGAAAGTCGGGGAGCTGTTTTTT. Its translation is CSVEDSKGQGKVGELFF.

V gene TRBV4-2 combines with J gene TRBJ1-2, with TRBD1 as a possible D gene (6 bases). CDR3 length equals 15 residues. Trimming took off 0 bases at V and 3 bases at J, with 11 bases between the two ends. The germline V gene has CDR1 LGHNA and CDR2 YNFKEQ. The CDR3 DNA reads TGTGCCAGCAGCCAAGAAAGCAGGGGAGACTATGGCTACACCTTC. Residues: CASSQESRGDYGYTF.

This chain links TRBV7-2 with TRBJ2-7; 8 nucleotides align to TRBD1. Trimming removed 5 bases from V and 7 bases from J; junction bases left unmatched: 13. The length of the CDR3 is 15 residues. CDR1 and CDR2 from the germline V gene are SGHTA and FQGNSA. The CDR3 loop is CASSARDRRKEEQYF. CDR3 sequence (DNA): TGTGCCAGCAGCGCCCGGGACAGGCGTAAGGAGGAGCAGTACTTC.

The chain joins TRBV2 to TRBJ2-5, with a weak D call TRBD1 (6 bases). CDR3 length: 14 amino acids. From germline, CDR1 is SNHLY and CDR2 FYNNEI. V shed 6 bases and J shed 2 bases, with 13 bases lying between them. The CDR3 sequence is CASSVQGRQETQYF. In nucleotides, the CDR3 is TGTGCCAGCAGCGTACAGGGTCGACAAGAGACCCAGTACTTC.

By share of the sample, this clone is medium-sized (0.01 to 0.1%). Other DNA sequences from this sample encode an identical CDR3 as well. The chain recombines TRBV5-4 with TRBJ1-2; 8 nucleotides align to TRBD1. The germline V gene encodes CDR1 SGHNT and CDR2 YYREEE (reference sequence). V was clipped by 6 bases and J by 8 bases; unmatched bases: 12. The CDR3 runs 14 residues. The CDR3 DNA reads as TGTGCCAGCAACGGACAGGGCCAAGGACTCGGCTACACCTTC. Amino acid sequence: CASNGQGQGLGYTF. Based on the CDR3 plus reference TRBV5-4 and TRBJ1-2, the full variable domain is ETGVTQSPTHLIKTRGQQVTLRCSSQSGHNTVSWYQQALGQGPQFIFQYYREEENGRGNFPPRFSGLQFPNYSSELNVNALELDDSALYLCASNGQGQGLGYTFGSGTRLTVV.

This clone was observed a few times. The V and J genes are TRBV5-6 and TRBJ1-2; a weak D match, TRBD1 (5 bases). This CDR3 comprises 15 residues. Germline V gene lookup returns CDR1 SGHDT and CDR2 YYEEEE. The V end lost 0 bases, the J end lost 8 bases, and 17 bases lay between the germline ends. Here the CDR3 reads CASSLVHRRSGGYTF. CDR3 nucleotides: TGTGCCAGCAGCTTGGTCCACAGGCGGTCTGGAGGCTACACCTTC.

The chain carries TRBV6-4 and TRBJ2-2; 7 bases match TRBD2. Germline values: CDR1 MRHNA, CDR2 SNTAGT. J lost 3 bases, V lost 7 bases, and 8 bases had no gene match. The CDR3 sequence is 15 residues long. CDR3 nucleotide sequence: TGTGCCAGCACCCCAGTGGCGGGGGACACCGGGGAGCTGTTTTTT. Translated, it gives CASTPVAGDTGELFF.

The J gene is TRBJ2-7, the V gene TRBV6-1, with TRBD2 matching 9 bases. V lost 0 bases to trimming and J lost 5 bases; unmatched junction nucleotides: 14. Germline values: CDR1 MNHNS, CDR2 SASEGT. The CDR3 covers 18 residues. This CDR3 is CASSEAVAGGATQNEQYF. The DNA of the CDR3 is TGTGCCAGCAGTGAAGCCGTGGCGGGGGGGGCTACCCAAAACGAGCAGTACTTC.

The rearrangement joins TRBV10-3 to TRBJ1-5; maybe TRBD1 (5 bases). This CDR3 region has 14 residues. Germline assignment: CDR1 ENHRY and CDR2 SYGVKD. The V and J ends lost 3 bases and 7 bases respectively, with 13 bases between them. The CDR3 protein is CAISEGLGGQPQHF. The DNA for the CDR3 is TGTGCCATCAGTGAAGGTCTTGGGGGGCAGCCCCAGCATTTT.

This clone came up a few times. DNA for the CDR3: TGCGCCAGCAGCTTGGATACAGACTCCTACAATGAGCAGTTCTTC. Protein sequence: CASSLDTDSYNEQFF. V and J are TRBV5-1 and TRBJ2-1; D call uncertain. CDR1 is SGHRS and CDR2 is YFSETQ in the germline V gene. This CDR3 is 15 amino acids long. V lost 0 bases and J lost 0, with 7 bases in between.

This chain connects TRBV6-5 to TRBJ1-3, with D uncertain. This CDR3 comprises 15 residues. The ends were cut back, 0 bases at V and 0 bases at J, with 6 bases in the middle. Germline V gives CDR1 MNHEY, CDR2 SVGAGI. The CDR3 nucleotides are TGTGCCAGCAGTTACTCAGAGGGCTCTGGAAACACCATATATTTT. It translates to CASSYSEGSGNTIYF.